This is a list of T cell receptor beta chains from one sample in a study of T cells in Graves' hyperthyroidism and ophthalmopathy. In TCRdb, the multiplex PCR reads were re-called with MiXCR into one record per CDR3 protein. Among about 200,000 distinct CDR3 sequences listed, approximately 16% were seen once. The sequenced material came from blood. All receptors come from a woman in her forties or fifties with Graves' hyperthyroidism. CDR3s include the opening cysteine and the closing phenylalanine or tryptophan. Each record gives: J gene, clone size, CDR3 length, D gene, V gene, CDR3 protein, CDR3 DNA. D genes are given only for firm matches. Some rows mark clone size as missing; the rest say once, few, many or name a class of expanded clone.

>TRBJ2-1|-|11|-|TRBV20-1
CSAAVVDEQFF
TGCAGTGCCGCTGTTGTAGATGAGCAGTTCTTC
>TRBJ2-1|many|16|-|TRBV2
CASSEGLGVIYNEQFF
TGTGCCAGCAGTGAAGGGTTAGGGGTCATTTACAATGAGCAGTTCTTC
>TRBJ1-1|-|14|-|TRBV30
CAWSDGGSATEAFF
TGTGCCTGGAGTGATGGAGGGTCGGCCACTGAAGCTTTCTTT
>TRBJ2-5|many|13|-|TRBV30
CAWSVGHSETQYF
TGTGCCTGGAGTGTGGGGCACTCAGAGACCCAGTACTTC
>TRBJ2-2|-|18|TRBD2|TRBV12-3/TRBV12-4
CASSLPGLAGPNTGELFF
TGTGCCAGCAGTTTACCGGGACTAGCGGGACCGAACACCGGGGAGCTGTTTTTT
>TRBJ2-1|many|12|-|TRBV20-1
CSAIGGYNEQFF
TGCAGTGCTATCGGGGGATACAATGAGCAGTTCTTC
>TRBJ2-1|-|15|TRBD2|TRBV3-1
CASSRRTSGINEQFF
TGTGCCAGCAGCCGGAGGACTAGCGGGATCAATGAGCAGTTCTTC
>TRBJ2-1|-|22|TRBD2|TRBV11-2
CASSSQELLRTSGRSPYNEQFF
TGTGCCAGCAGCTCACAAGAACTCTTAAGGACTAGCGGGAGGAGTCCCTACAATGAGCAGTTCTTC
>TRBJ2-7|-|16|TRBD1|TRBV12-3/TRBV12-4
CASSLMRDRGSYEQYF
TGTGCCAGCAGTTTAATGCGGGACAGGGGATCCTACGAGCAGTACTTC
>TRBJ1-1|many|16|TRBD1|TRBV20-1
CSASSGNRGKNTEAFF
TGCAGTGCTAGTTCCGGCAACAGGGGGAAGAACACTGAAGCTTTCTTT
>TRBJ2-1|many|16|TRBD2|TRBV30
CAWSVRLAGPSNEQFF
TGTGCCTGGAGTGTAAGGCTAGCGGGGCCCTCAAATGAGCAGTTCTTC
>TRBJ2-4|many|18|-|TRBV28
CASSLWGWTERAKNIQYF
TGTGCCAGCAGTTTATGGGGGTGGACAGAGCGAGCCAAAAACATTCAGTACTTC
>TRBJ1-5|-|13|-|TRBV14
CASSPRGARTQHF
TGTGCCAGCAGCCCTCGGGGGGCCCGGACCCAGCATTTT
>TRBJ2-1|many|14|-|TRBV5-1
CASSLSAVTNEQFF
TGCGCCAGCAGCTTGTCCGCGGTCACCAATGAGCAGTTCTTC
>TRBJ2-3|-|15|-|TRBV6-1
CASRGTFTSTDTQYF
TGTGCCAGCAGGGGGACTTTTACTAGCACAGATACGCAGTATTTT
>TRBJ2-2|few|11|-|TRBV20-1
CSAREGLELFF
TGCAGTGCTAGAGAAGGCCTGGAGCTGTTTTTT
>TRBJ1-4|-|12|-|TRBV7-2
CASSFDHQKLFF
TGTGCCAGCAGCTTTGACCACCAAAAACTGTTTTTT
>TRBJ2-2|-|15|-|TRBV7-9
CASSRGSTRGGELFF
TGTGCCAGCAGCCGCGGGTCAACGAGGGGCGGGGAGCTGTTTTTT
>TRBJ2-7|many|14|TRBD1|TRBV11-2
CASTEGQRNYEQYF
TGTGCCAGCACCGAGGGACAGCGAAACTACGAGCAGTACTTC
>TRBJ2-7|-|14|TRBD1|TRBV11-3
CASSQTGGPYEQYF
TGTGCCAGCAGCCAGACAGGGGGACCCTACGAGCAGTACTTC
>TRBJ1-1|many|14|-|TRBV4-1
CASSQDWAVNEAFF
TGCGCCAGCAGCCAAGACTGGGCAGTCAATGAAGCTTTCTTT
>TRBJ2-1|many|14|TRBD1|TRBV11-2
CASSLGQGGNEQFF
TGTGCCAGCAGCTTAGGACAGGGTGGCAATGAGCAGTTCTTC
>TRBJ2-1|many|16|TRBD2|TRBV7-8
CASSLSNAGGVHEQFF
TGTGCCAGCAGCTTAAGTAACGCGGGAGGGGTCCATGAGCAGTTCTTC
>TRBJ2-7|many|15|-|TRBV6-1
CASSVEGIPTYEQYF
TGTGCCAGCAGTGTCGAGGGGATACCAACCTACGAGCAGTACTTC
>TRBJ2-7|many|15|TRBD1|TRBV5-1
CASSLAGTATYEQYF
TGCGCCAGCAGCTTGGCCGGGACAGCAACCTACGAGCAGTACTTC
>TRBJ2-3|many|14|TRBD2|TRBV20-1
CSAAPGTSEDTQYF
TGCAGTGCTGCCCCCGGGACTAGCGAGGATACGCAGTATTTT
>TRBJ2-7|once|13|-|TRBV19
CTSSEFSEYEQYF
TGTACCAGTAGTGAATTTAGCGAGTACGAGCAGTACTTC
>TRBJ2-2|-|14|-|TRBV18
CASSPPFGLGELFF
TGTGCCAGCTCACCACCGTTTGGGCTGGGGGAGCTGTTTTTT
>TRBJ2-7|many|13|-|TRBV28
CASYAEGTYEQYF
TGTGCCAGCTACGCGGAAGGAACCTACGAGCAGTACTTC
>TRBJ2-1|many|15|TRBD2|TRBV28
CASSPPSGRADEQFF
TGTGCCAGCAGCCCCCCTAGCGGGAGGGCCGATGAGCAGTTCTTC
>TRBJ1-2|few|15|TRBD1|TRBV6-1
CASSEDSGGVYGYTF
TGTGCCAGCAGTGAAGATTCAGGGGGCGTGTATGGCTACACCTTC
>TRBJ1-1|many|15|TRBD1|TRBV12-3/TRBV12-4
CASSLTGGENTEAFF
TGTGCCAGCAGTCTGACAGGGGGTGAGAACACTGAAGCTTTCTTT
>TRBJ1-4|-|14|TRBD1|TRBV12-3/TRBV12-4
CASTAGGDDEKLFF
TGTGCCAGCACCGCAGGGGGCGACGATGAAAAACTGTTTTTT
>TRBJ1-4|many|15|TRBD1|TRBV27
CASSLYRGRNEKLFF
TGTGCCAGCAGTTTGTACAGGGGGCGCAATGAAAAACTGTTTTTT
>TRBJ2-7|-|15|TRBD2|TRBV5-1
CASSSPAGGGYEQYF
TGCGCCAGCAGCTCCCCCGCGGGGGGGGGCTACGAGCAGTACTTC
>TRBJ1-2|few|12|-|TRBV15
CATGEARSGYTF
TGTGCCACTGGGGAGGCGCGTAGTGGCTACACCTTC
>TRBJ2-3|many|15|-|TRBV5-1
CASSLATSEADTQYF
TGCGCCAGCAGCTTGGCCACGAGCGAGGCAGATACGCAGTATTTT
>TRBJ2-3|many|13|-|TRBV6-1
CASSAGVADTQYF
TGTGCCAGCAGTGCGGGAGTCGCAGATACGCAGTATTTT
>TRBJ2-7|many|15|-|TRBV11-3
CASSFLLKGNDEQYF
TGTGCCAGCAGCTTCCTTCTAAAGGGTAACGACGAGCAGTACTTC
>TRBJ2-7|many|15|TRBD1|TRBV7-3
CASSPTGTGVYEQYF
TGTGCCAGCAGCCCAACCGGGACAGGGGTCTACGAGCAGTACTTC
>TRBJ1-1|many|14|-|TRBV13
CASSLTPPNTEAFF
TGTGCCAGCAGCCTGACACCCCCGAACACTGAAGCTTTCTTT
>TRBJ2-1|many|14|TRBD1|TRBV30
CAWSVGDSSFEQFF
TGTGCCTGGAGTGTAGGGGACAGCTCTTTTGAGCAGTTCTTC
>TRBJ2-7|many|17|-|TRBV12-3/TRBV12-4
CASSLAPVGQHYYEQYF
TGTGCCAGCAGTTTAGCCCCAGTGGGGCAGCACTACTACGAGCAGTACTTC
>TRBJ2-7|many|18|TRBD2|TRBV3-1
CASSQGLSRAGLGNEQYF
TGTGCCAGCAGCCAAGGACTGTCGAGGGCCGGACTAGGGAACGAGCAGTACTTC
>TRBJ2-2|many|15|TRBD2|TRBV20-1
CSATSGTSNTGELFF
TGCAGTGCTACCAGCGGGACGTCGAACACCGGGGAGCTGTTTTTT
>TRBJ2-1|many|15|-|TRBV7-2
CASSLVGGSYNEQFF
TGTGCCAGCAGCTTAGTTGGAGGGTCCTACAATGAGCAGTTCTTC
>TRBJ2-2|-|14|-|TRBV7-9
CASSLGGEGGELFF
TGTGCCAGCAGCTTAGGGGGCGAAGGCGGGGAGCTGTTTTTT
>TRBJ1-1|many|17|TRBD1|TRBV3-1
CASSQRTGGPFGAEAFF
TGTGCCAGCAGCCAAAGGACAGGGGGCCCCTTTGGAGCTGAAGCTTTCTTT
>TRBJ1-1|many|15|-|TRBV7-9
CASSFPGSRGTEAFF
TGTGCCAGCAGTTTCCCCGGGAGCCGAGGCACTGAAGCTTTCTTT
>TRBJ1-2|-|15|TRBD1|TRBV7-2
CASSIGQGTGYGYTF
TGTGCCAGCAGCATAGGACAGGGGACGGGCTATGGCTACACCTTC
>TRBJ2-1|once|14|TRBD2|TRBV9
CASSTRTRNNGQFF
TGTGCCAGCAGCACCCGGACTAGGAACAATGGGCAGTTCTTC
>TRBJ2-1|-|15|TRBD1|TRBV6-2/TRBV6-3
CASSHDRGLIYEQFF
TGTGCCAGCAGCCACGACAGGGGGCTTATCTATGAGCAGTTCTTC
>TRBJ1-2|-|16|-|TRBV20-1
CSARDETKIANYGYTF
TGCAGTGCTAGAGACGAAACGAAGATAGCTAACTATGGCTACACCTTC
>TRBJ2-1|many|17|-|TRBV2
CASSEGVGGLRGHEQFF
TGTGCCAGCAGTGAAGGGGTGGGGGGACTCCGGGGCCATGAGCAGTTCTTC
>TRBJ2-1|many|16|TRBD2|TRBV12-5
CASGLDFAGGANEQFF
TGTGCTAGTGGTTTGGACTTCGCGGGAGGCGCCAATGAGCAGTTCTTC
>TRBJ2-5|-|14|-|TRBV6-1
CATLQQGTQETQYF
TGTGCCACCTTGCAACAGGGGACTCAAGAGACCCAGTACTTC